Each of the 12 T cell receptor beta chains below was sequenced from the same sample in a study of blood T cell repertoires in COVID-19. Sequencing was performed with immunoSEQ multiplex PCR; in TCRdb, only in-frame clones are kept and a portion is missing. The table includes about 340,000 clones, around 90% detected once. Sequenced material: peripheral blood. The receptors originated from a woman younger than 35 who had recovered from COVID-19.

This chain connects TRBV18 to TRBJ1-1; maybe TRBD1 (6 bases). This CDR3 has 13 amino acids. Germline CDR1 KGHSH, CDR2 LQKENI. V gave up 6 bases and J gave up 7 bases, with 15 bases separating them. The CDR3 DNA reads TGTGCCAGCTCCCGACAGGTAGGGAGTGAAGCTTTCTTT. Translating it yields CASSRQVGSEAFF.

V gene TRBV19 combines with J gene TRBJ1-5; TRBD1 matches 7 bases. The V gene end was trimmed by 6 bases and the J gene end by 1 base; junction bases not matched to a gene: 9. Germline V gene lookup returns CDR1 LNHDA and CDR2 SQIVND (reference sequence). CDR3 size: 16 residues. The CDR3 is CASSTTGAGSNQPQHF. CDR3 in DNA: TGTGCCAGTAGCACCACAGGGGCTGGAAGCAATCAGCCCCAGCATTTT.

The chain couples TRBV9 to TRBJ1-5, with D maybe TRBD1 (6 bases). CDR3 length equals 19 residues. Germline V gene sequence: CDR1 SGDLS, CDR2 YYNGEE. Trimming left V 4 bases short and J 0 bases short, with 23 bases between. CDR3 sequence (DNA): TGTGCCAGCAGCACCGGGGCGGGGGCCGGTCCCTATAGCAATCAGCCCCAGCATTTT. It yields the protein CASSTGAGAGPYSNQPQHF.

A single count supports this clone. This chain connects TRBV20-1 to TRBJ2-1; 8 positions agree with TRBD2. The length of the CDR3 is 15 residues. Germline CDR1 is DFQATT and CDR2 is SNEGSKA (reference sequence). V trimming: 3 bases; J trimming: 2 bases; junction bases outside the gene matches: 6. The CDR3 sequence: CSASPAGVTYNEQFF. CDR3 nucleotide sequence: TGCAGTGCTAGTCCAGCGGGAGTAACCTACAATGAGCAGTTCTTC.

V usage is TRBV29-1 and J usage is TRBJ2-7, with TRBD1 identical over 10 bases. With V trimmed by 4 bases and J by 5 bases, 23 bases remained unmatched. This CDR3 has 19 amino acids. Germline assignment: CDR1 SQVTM and CDR2 ANQGSEA. Written as DNA, the CDR3 is TGCAGCGTTGTCCGCTCCGGGACAGGGGAAACTCGGGGGGACCACGAGCAGTACGTC. Translated, it gives CSVVRSGTGETRGDHEQYV.

V and J are TRBV9 and TRBJ1-6, with D tentatively TRBD1 (6 bases). Between the trimmed V and J ends, which lost 1 base and 7 bases, there was a span of 15 bases. Germline CDR1 and CDR2: SGDLS and YYNGEE. This CDR3 has 16 residues. DNA for the CDR3: TGTGCCAGCAGCGTATCACTGGGCAGGGGAAATTCACCCCTCCACTTT. It translates to CASSVSLGRGNSPLHF.

The V call is TRBV19, the J call TRBJ2-1, with 15 bases lining up with TRBD2. Germline V gene lookup returns CDR1 LNHDA and CDR2 SQIVND (reference sequence). V was clipped by 9 bases and J by 8 bases; unmatched bases: 8. This CDR3 is built from 15 residues. The CDR3 here is CARRSGLAGGHEQFF. For the CDR3, the DNA is TGTGCCAGAAGATCGGGACTAGCGGGAGGTCATGAGCAGTTCTTC.

This clone was seen more than once but under ten times. The rearrangement links TRBV6-6 to TRBJ2-2; 10 nucleotides match TRBD1. CDR1 and CDR2 from the germline V gene are MNHNY and SVGAGI (reference sequence). Trimming at V came to 7 bases and at J to 3 bases, leaving 5 bases not matched to a gene. The CDR3 totals 15 residues. The CDR3 nucleotides are TGTGCCAGCAAACCGGGACAGGGGTACACCGGGGAGCTGTTTTTT. Its translation is CASKPGQGYTGELFF.

This rearrangement joins TRBV10-3 to TRBJ1-2; D perhaps matches TRBD1 (6 bases). V was cut by 8 bases and J by 4 bases, with 14 bases left in between. Germline V gene data show CDR1 as ENHRY and CDR2 as SYGVKD. The CDR3 totals 13 residues. CDR3 nucleotides: TGTGCCATCTTCAGGGGAAGGAGCTATGGCTACACCTTC. It is translated as CAIFRGRSYGYTF.

The gene calls are TRBV6-1 and TRBJ1-5, with 8 positions matching TRBD1. From germline, CDR1 is MNHNS and CDR2 SASEGT. The CDR3 consists of 16 residues. The V segment lost 1 base and the J segment 7 bases; nucleotides outside the gene matches: 9. CDR3 loop: CASSEVVTGARQPQHF. For the CDR3, the DNA is TGTGCCAGCAGTGAAGTAGTGACAGGGGCGAGGCAGCCCCAGCATTTT.

V usage is TRBV5-1 and J usage is TRBJ1-2; tentative D call: TRBD1 (6 bases). CDR3 size: 14 residues. Between the trimmed V and J ends, which lost 3 bases and 8 bases, there was a span of 17 bases. CDR1 and CDR2 from the germline V gene are SGHRS and YFSETQ. This CDR3 reads CASSYRDMEPGYTF. The CDR3 coding sequence is TGCGCCAGCAGCTATAGGGACATGGAGCCGGGCTACACCTTC.

The J gene is TRBJ1-4, the V gene TRBV5-6; maybe TRBD1 (5 bases). Germline CDR1 is SGHDT and CDR2 is YYEEEE. Trimming stripped 1 base from V and 6 bases from J, with 13 bases between. This CDR3 has 15 amino acids. CDR3 DNA sequence: TGTGCCAGCAGCTTGTTAGGGGCTGGGGATGAAAAACTGTTTTTT. Translation: CASSLLGAGDEKLFF.